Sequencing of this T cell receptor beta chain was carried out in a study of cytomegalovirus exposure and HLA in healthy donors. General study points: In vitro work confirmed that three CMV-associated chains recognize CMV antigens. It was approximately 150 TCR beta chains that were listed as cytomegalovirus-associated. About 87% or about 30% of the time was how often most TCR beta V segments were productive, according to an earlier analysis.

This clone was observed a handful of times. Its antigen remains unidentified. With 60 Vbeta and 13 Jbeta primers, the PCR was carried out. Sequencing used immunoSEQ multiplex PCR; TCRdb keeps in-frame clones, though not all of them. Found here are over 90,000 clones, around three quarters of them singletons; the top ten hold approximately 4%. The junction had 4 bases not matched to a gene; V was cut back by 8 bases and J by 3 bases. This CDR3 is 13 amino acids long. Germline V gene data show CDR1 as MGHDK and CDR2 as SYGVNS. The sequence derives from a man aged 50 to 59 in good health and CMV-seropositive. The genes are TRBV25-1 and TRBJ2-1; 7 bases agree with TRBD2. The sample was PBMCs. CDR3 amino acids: CASRDYLYNEQFF. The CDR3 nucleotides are TGTGCCAGCCGGGACTACCTCTACAATGAGCAGTTCTTC.